The 10 T cell receptor beta chains listed next were all sequenced from one sample in a study of cytomegalovirus exposure and HLA in healthy donors. A multiplex PCR was run with 60 Vbeta primers and 13 Jbeta primers. Produced via immunoSEQ multiplex PCR; TCRdb's table is partial and in-frame only. This sample's table has approximately 100,000 clones. Sequencing was done on a sample of PBMCs. Source of these receptors: a man aged 40-49 years in good health and CMV-seronegative.

The genes are TRBV18 and TRBJ1-5, with D perhaps matching TRBD1 (5 bases). The CDR3 length is 15 residues. V was trimmed by 4 bases and J by 2 bases, leaving 12 bases between them. Germline V gene lookup returns CDR1 KGHSH and CDR2 LQKENI. CDR3 sequence reads: CASSLPTERNQPQHF. The CDR3 DNA reads as TGTGCCAGCTCACTCCCGACAGAACGCAATCAGCCCCAGCATTTT.

V gene TRBV7-9 combines with J gene TRBJ2-7; TRBD2 might be the D (6 bases). The V gene lost 2 bases and the J gene lost 11 bases, with 16 bases spanning the gap. The CDR3 length is 13 residues. Germline V lookup: CDR1 SEHNR, CDR2 FQNEAQ (reference sequence). Here the CDR3 DNA reads TGTGCCAGCAGCTTAAGTGGTCGGGGGTTAGAGTACTTC. It is translated as CASSLSGRGLEYF.

The genes are TRBV6-5 and TRBJ2-7; TRBD1 matches 8 bases. This CDR3 region has 14 residues. After removal of 6 bases from V and 1 base from J, the junction contained 5 bases not matched to a gene. Germline V CDR1 and CDR2: MNHEY, SVGAGI. This CDR3 is CASRAGQGSYEQYF. The CDR3 DNA sequence: TGTGCCAGCAGGGCCGGACAGGGTTCCTACGAGCAGTACTTC.

This rearrangement joins TRBV5-5 to TRBJ2-7; 8 positions agree with TRBD2. V lost 0 bases and J lost 6; bases outside the gene matches: 11. This CDR3 comprises 16 residues. The germline gives CDR1 SGHKS, CDR2 YYEKEE (reference sequence). CDR3: CASSLAPGLGGSEQYF. The DNA for the CDR3 is TGTGCCAGCAGCTTGGCTCCGGGACTAGGAGGAAGCGAGCAGTACTTC.

V and J are TRBV10-3 and TRBJ1-6; TRBD1 aligns across 12 bases. V was clipped by 6 bases and J by 9 bases; unmatched bases: 6. Germline V gene data show CDR1 as ENHRY and CDR2 as SYGVKD. The CDR3 runs 15 residues. The DNA for the CDR3 is TGTGCCATCAGGGCGGGACAGGGGGCCGGTTCACCCCTCCACTTT. Residues: CAIRAGQGAGSPLHF.

This sequence joins TRBV5-1 and TRBJ2-5, with 9 nucleotides matching TRBD1. V was pared by 1 base and J by 5 bases, with 9 bases of the junction left unmatched. Germline V gene data show CDR1 as SGHRS and CDR2 as YFSETQ. The length of the CDR3 is 16 residues. CDR3 sequence: CASSLRVGTGLETQYF. CDR3 bases: TGCGCCAGCAGCTTGAGGGTCGGGACAGGGTTGGAGACCCAGTACTTC.

V and J are TRBV7-2 and TRBJ1-1; the D is unclear. This CDR3 is built from 15 residues. Trimming removed 0 bases at V and 0 bases at J, with 8 bases between. Germline V gene sequence: CDR1 SGHTA, CDR2 FQGNSA. The CDR3 spells CASSLAGTMNTEAFF. The CDR3 DNA sequence: TGTGCCAGCAGCTTAGCGGGCACCATGAACACTGAAGCTTTCTTT.

This chain links TRBV19 with TRBJ2-3; 7 bases line up with TRBD1. The CDR3 is 12 residues long. Germline V gene data show CDR1 as LNHDA and CDR2 as SQIVND (reference sequence). After removal of 4 bases from V and 6 bases from J, the junction contained 1 base not matched to a gene. CDR3 residues: CASSTQGDTQYF. CDR3 in DNA: TGTGCCAGTAGTACACAGGGGGATACGCAGTATTTT.

The CDR3: CASSPRGSREQYF. The CDR3 DNA sequence: TGTGCCAGCTCACCACGGGGCTCCCGCGAGCAGTACTTC. The chain recombines TRBV18 with TRBJ2-7, with D possibly TRBD1 on 5 matching bases. The CDR3 extends over 13 amino acids. Trimming cost V 1 base and J 6 bases, with 10 bases left between them. CDR1 is KGHSH, CDR2 LQKENI, per germline.

V is TRBV4-1 and J is TRBJ2-1, with 9 bases that match TRBD2. Trimming took 0 bases from V and 4 from J; bases not matched to a gene: 4. The CDR3 is 16 residues long. Germline CDR1 MGHRA, CDR2 YSYEKL. Written as DNA, the CDR3 is TGCGCCAGCAGCCAAGATCATGCGGGGGGGTACAATGAGCAGTTCTTC. Amino acids: CASSQDHAGGYNEQFF.